These 9 T cell receptor beta chains originate from one sample sequenced in a study of breast tumors, draining lymph nodes, adjacent tissues. TCRdb fed the multiplex PCR reads into MiXCR, producing one record per CDR3 protein. The sample includes about 220,000 distinct CDR3 sequences, around 35% of them seen just once. The lymph nodes were axillary draining lymph nodes from breast cancer patients. Sample: axillary lymph node tissue. The receptors were gathered from a female donor with breast cancer. Some clones in this sample may be carry-over from other donors' samples.

This clonotype has ten or more counts. The J gene is TRBJ2-2, the V gene TRBV5-1; either TRBD1 or TRBD2 may supply D (5 bases each). V lost 0 bases, J lost 7 bases, and 10 bases lay in between. Germline CDR1 is SGHRS and CDR2 is YFSETQ. This CDR3 spans 14 amino acids. The CDR3 is CASSLEWGFGELFF. The CDR3 coding sequence is TGCGCCAGCAGCTTGGAATGGGGGTTCGGGGAGCTGTTTTTT.

This clonotype was detected ten times or more. V gene TRBV2 combines with J gene TRBJ1-2; unclear D gene. The germline V gene encodes CDR1 SNHLY and CDR2 FYNNEI. Trimming removed 6 bases at V and 7 bases at J, with 27 bases between. This CDR3 contains 17 residues. CDR3 DNA: TGTGCCAGCAGATTCACCTGGCAGCGGGGTTCGGGTCGTGGCTACACCTTC. It codes for CASRFTWQRGSGRGYTF.

The rearrangement links TRBV12-3 or TRBV12-4 to TRBJ2-5, with 14 bases that match TRBD2. The CDR3 sequence is 16 residues long. Trimming at V came to 4 bases and at J to 5 bases, leaving 6 bases not matched to a gene. CDR3 protein: CASSSLTSGGAETQYF. CDR3 nucleotide sequence: TGTGCCAGCAGTTCCTTGACTAGCGGGGGGGCCGAGACCCAGTACTTC.

This clonotype was seen only a few times. The chain has TRBV6-1 and TRBJ1-3; 8 nucleotides match TRBD1. Germline CDR1 and CDR2: MNHNS and SASEGT. With V trimmed by 4 bases and J by 4 bases, 12 bases remained unmatched. CDR3 size: 17 residues. The CDR3 DNA follows: TGTGCCAGCAGTGGACGCAGCCTCAGGGGGCGAGGAAACACCATATATTTT. Amino acids: CASSGRSLRGRGNTIYF.

This clonotype was detected many times. The rearrangement joins TRBV12-3 or TRBV12-4 to TRBJ2-3, with 11 bases that match TRBD2. Trimming at V came to 2 bases and at J to 1 base, leaving 5 bases not matched to a gene. The CDR3 has 17 residues. In nucleotides, the CDR3 is TGTGCCAGCAGTTTAAGGGGGACTAGCGGTGGCACAGATACGCAGTATTTT. This encodes CASSLRGTSGGTDTQYF.

This clonotype was observed a handful of times. A read error may produce the germline difference seen at one junction end. J is TRBJ1-4 and V is TRBV5-6; D uncertain. Germline CDR1 is SGHDT and CDR2 is YYEEEE. There are 15 residues in the CDR3. In nucleotides, the CDR3 is TGTGCCAGCAGCTTATTTTCCGCGACTAATGGAAAACTGTTTTTT. Translation gives CASSLFSATNGKLFF.

This clonotype has a count of ten or more. The V and J genes are TRBV4-1 and TRBJ1-5; D unresolved. Germline V CDR1 and CDR2: MGHRA, YSYEKL. The CDR3 runs 16 residues. Trimming stripped 2 bases from V and 3 bases from J, with 14 bases between. The CDR3 DNA sequence: TGCGCCAGCAGCCAATTTTTCCCACAAAACAATCAGCCCCAGCATTTT. Protein product: CASSQFFPQNNQPQHF.

This clonotype showed up many times. The V gene is TRBV7-8, the J gene TRBJ2-7; D gene uncertain. Trimming cost V 4 bases and J 4 bases, with 11 bases left between them. CDR3 size: 13 residues. Per germline, CDR1 SGHVS and CDR2 FQNEAQ. The CDR3 loop reads CASSYSREYEQYF. The CDR3 DNA sequence: TGTGCCAGCAGCTATAGTAGGGAATACGAGCAGTACTTC.

This sequence joins TRBV4-3 and TRBJ2-7; D gene ambiguous. With 2 bases removed from V and 6 bases from J, the gap between germline ends came to 8 bases. The CDR3 has 12 residues. The V gene's germline CDR1 is LGHNA and CDR2 YSLEER. The CDR3 loop is CASSQHDGEQYF. CDR3 coding DNA: TGCGCCAGCAGCCAACACGACGGCGAGCAGTACTTC.